What follows are 28 T cell receptor beta chains derived from one specimen sequenced in a study of a mutant IDH1 vaccine in newly diagnosed glioma. Assay used: immunoSEQ multiplex PCR; TCRdb lists only in-frame clones, some missing. The table includes nearly 25,000 clones, roughly 80% detected once. Time point here: week 47, end of study. Topical imiquimod was applied with each vaccine dose, which held 300 ug of mutant IDH1 20-mer peptide. These receptors' antigens are unknown. Sample: PBMCs, taken from a glioma patient whose treatment included an IDH1 peptide vaccine. All receptors derive from a man aged 35-49 years with glioma. Some clones in this sample may be carry-over from other donors' samples.

The V gene is TRBV5-1, the J gene TRBJ1-3; D not resolved. Germline lookup yields CDR1 SGHRS and CDR2 YFSETQ. V lost 2 bases to trimming and J lost 0 bases, with 6 bases between them. The CDR3 runs to 14 residues. The CDR3 bases are TGCGCCAGCAGCTTAGGCAGCTCTGGAAACACCATATATTTT. The encoded protein is CASSLGSSGNTIYF.

The J gene is TRBJ2-2, the V gene TRBV4-2; no clear D. Germline V gene lookup returns CDR1 LGHNA and CDR2 YNFKEQ. The CDR3 covers 15 residues. V was pared by 1 base and J by 4 bases, with 10 bases between. For the CDR3, the DNA is TGTGCCAGCAGCCAAGCGGTAGAGCGCACCGGGGAGCTGTTTTTT. The encoded protein is CASSQAVERTGELFF.

The CDR3 reads CASSFSRGTGQSYEQYF. CDR3 coding DNA: TGCGCCAGCAGCTTCTCGCGGGGGACAGGCCAGTCCTACGAGCAGTACTTC. This chain uses TRBV5-1 with TRBJ2-7, with D possibly matching TRBD1 (8 bases). Germline CDR1 and CDR2: SGHRS and YFSETQ. This CDR3 comprises 17 residues. Trimming took 2 bases from V and 1 from J, leaving 19 bases between them. Looking up the rest from reference TRBV5-1 and TRBJ2-7 gives the full variable domain: KAGVTQTPRYLIKTRGQQVTLSCSPISGHRSVSWYQQTPGQGLQFLFEYFSETQRNKGNFPGRFSGRQFSNSRSEMNVSTLELGDSALYLCASSFSRGTGQSYEQYFGPGTRLTVT.

Here the CDR3 DNA reads TGTGCCAGCAGTGACACGGACCTGGAAGAGACCCAGTACTTC. This sequence encodes CASSDTDLEETQYF. The rearrangement uses TRBV6-5 and TRBJ2-5; D is unclear. Trimming removed 5 bases from V and 3 bases from J, with 13 bases in between. The CDR3 totals 14 residues. Looked up from germline, CDR1 is MNHEY and CDR2 is SVGAGI.

This sequence joins TRBV4-3 and TRBJ1-4; D not certain. The CDR3 covers 15 residues. Trimming shortened V by 2 bases and J by 0 bases, and 7 bases separated the two germline ends. CDR1 is LGHNA, CDR2 YSLEER, per germline. In nucleotides, the CDR3 is TGCGCCAGCAGCCAATCTTATGCAACTAATGAAAAACTGTTTTTT. This sequence encodes CASSQSYATNEKLFF.

The chain links TRBV5-1 to TRBJ2-5; 10 bases agree with TRBD2. Germline V gene lookup returns CDR1 SGHRS and CDR2 YFSETQ. The CDR3 runs to 15 residues. With 4 bases clipped from V and 4 bases from J, the junction kept 7 bases outside the gene matches. The CDR3 loop is CASSVLAGVGETQYF. DNA of the CDR3: TGCGCCAGCAGCGTTCTAGCGGGGGTTGGAGAGACCCAGTACTTC.

The rearrangement uses TRBV14 and TRBJ2-2; perhaps TRBD2 as D (6 bases). The V and J ends lost 2 bases and 3 bases respectively, with 10 bases between them. From germline, CDR1 is SGHDN and CDR2 FVKESK. This CDR3 region has 15 residues. CDR3 protein: CASSQRRADTGELFF. The CDR3 DNA reads TGTGCCAGCAGCCAAAGGAGGGCGGACACCGGGGAGCTGTTTTTT.

The rearrangement joins TRBV29-1 to TRBJ1-1, with TRBD1 as a possible D gene (5 bases). Trimming took off 4 bases at V and 3 bases at J, with 12 bases between the two ends. This CDR3 is built from 13 residues. The germline V gene has CDR1 SQVTM and CDR2 ANQGSEA. The CDR3 DNA reads TGCAGCGTTGTCAGGGCGGCTGACACTGAAGCTTTCTTT. It codes for CSVVRAADTEAFF.

The chain combines TRBV18 with TRBJ1-2, with D possibly TRBD1 on 5 matching bases. The V end was cut by 5 bases, the J end by 2 bases, with 12 bases between. The germline V gene encodes CDR1 KGHSH and CDR2 LQKENI. The CDR3 runs 14 residues. The CDR3 region is CASSGAVENYGYTF. CDR3 coding DNA: TGTGCCAGCTCAGGGGCAGTGGAAAACTATGGCTACACCTTC.

This sequence joins TRBV13 and TRBJ1-2; 9 bases line up with TRBD1. The CDR3 is 14 amino acids. With 0 bases clipped from V and 6 bases from J, the junction kept 2 bases outside the gene matches. Looked up from germline, CDR1 is PRHDT and CDR2 is FYEKMQ (reference sequence). The CDR3 sequence: CASSLGGTGNGYTF. DNA for the CDR3: TGTGCCAGCAGCTTAGGAGGGACAGGGAATGGCTACACCTTC.

The rearrangement joins TRBV27 to TRBJ2-7; TRBD1 or TRBD2 may be the D gene (7 bases each). Trimming took 4 bases from V and 4 from J, leaving 14 bases between them. The V gene's germline CDR1 is MNHEY and CDR2 SMNVEV (reference sequence). The CDR3 contains 14 residues. The CDR3 region is CASSWGRGGYEQYF. DNA for the CDR3: TGTGCCAGCAGTTGGGGCAGGGGGGGATACGAGCAGTACTTC.

This clone was counted a single time. The chain uses TRBV6-5 and TRBJ2-7; 7 bases are a match to TRBD1. The CDR3 has 15 amino acids. V dropped 6 bases and J dropped 3; count of bases not matched to a gene: 11. The germline V gene has CDR1 MNHEY and CDR2 SVGAGI. The CDR3 sequence is CASSPAETGLYEQYF. The CDR3, as DNA: TGTGCCAGCAGCCCAGCCGAGACAGGGCTCTACGAGCAGTACTTC.

The sample holds one count of this clone. The rearrangement joins TRBV7-8 to TRBJ2-2; either TRBD1 or TRBD2 may fit D (6 bases each). With 3 bases removed from V and 5 bases from J, the gap between germline ends came to 16 bases. The CDR3 contains 16 residues. Germline CDR1 is SGHVS and CDR2 is FQNEAQ. CDR3 nucleotide sequence: TGTGCCAGCAGCTTCTCCCGCTGGGGGGCAACCGGGGAGCTGTTTTTT. As protein: CASSFSRWGATGELFF.

This clone was seen a single time. The chain employs TRBV6-1 and TRBJ2-7; D perhaps matches TRBD1 (6 bases). Trimming took off 10 bases at V and 2 bases at J, with 15 bases between the two ends. CDR1 and CDR2 (germline): MNHNS, SASEGT. The CDR3 has 13 amino acids. CDR3 protein: CAIHNRDTYEQYF. The CDR3, as DNA: TGTGCCATCCACAACCGGGACACCTACGAGCAGTACTTC.

This chain joins TRBV30 and TRBJ2-1, with TRBD2 as a possible D gene (5 bases). Trimming removed 5 bases at V and 7 bases at J, with 9 bases between. In germline, CDR1 is GTSNPN, CDR2 SVGIG (reference sequence). CDR3 length equals 11 residues. The CDR3 DNA follows: TGTGCCTGGCGGACTGGGAATGAGCAGTTCTTC. Protein sequence: CAWRTGNEQFF.

The rearrangement joins TRBV29-1 to TRBJ1-2; the D is unclear. Trimming cost V 7 bases and J 4 bases, with 10 bases left between them. The V gene's germline CDR1 is SQVTM and CDR2 ANQGSEA. This CDR3 has 11 amino acids. The CDR3 loop reads CSGNWGYGYTF. The CDR3 nucleotides read TGCAGCGGAAACTGGGGCTATGGCTACACCTTC.

In regard to this clone: The DNA is left out, because the CDR3 cannot be placed on it with certainty; the CDR3 is given as TCRdb lists it. The rearrangement joins TRBV11-3 to TRBJ2-3; the D call in the table, TRBD2, was not verified against the DNA. The CDR3 sequence runs 12 residues, both termini included. Germline CDR1 and CDR2: SGHNT and YENEEA. The CDR3 sequence: CASSFGSGSQYF.

J is TRBJ1-1 and V is TRBV4-2, with a tentative D call TRBD1 (6 bases). CDR3 length: 14 residues. Germline CDR1 reads LGHNA; CDR2 reads YNFKEQ. V was cut by 4 bases and J by 1 base, with 10 bases left in between. The CDR3 sequence is CASSPGHQNTEAFF. The CDR3 region has the DNA TGTGCCAGCAGCCCGGGACACCAGAACACTGAAGCTTTCTTT.

The chain employs TRBV11-2 and TRBJ1-2; no definite D call. V was cut by 4 bases and J by 7 bases, with 10 bases left in between. Germline CDR1 and CDR2: SGHAT and FQNNGV. This CDR3 is built from 12 residues. The CDR3 bases are TGTGCCAGCAGCTCCATTAACGGTGGCTACACCTTC. It is translated as CASSSINGGYTF.

The chain recombines TRBV5-4 with TRBJ1-3; TRBD1 matches 9 bases. Trimming cost V 4 bases and J 2 bases; bases outside gene matches: 10. Germline V gives CDR1 SGHNT, CDR2 YYREEE (reference sequence). This CDR3 spans 17 amino acids. Here the CDR3 DNA reads TGTGCCAGCAGCCCCGGGACAGGGATTGCCCCTGGAAACACCATATATTTT. Translated: CASSPGTGIAPGNTIYF.

Here the CDR3 reads CSVVGSAGEQFF. The CDR3 nucleotides are TGCAGCGTTGTAGGCAGCGCCGGTGAGCAGTTCTTC. The chain recombines TRBV29-1 with TRBJ2-1; the D is unclear. Germline values: CDR1 SQVTM, CDR2 ANQGSEA. The CDR3 is 12 residues long. The V end lost 4 bases, the J end lost 9 bases, and 13 bases lay between the germline ends.

This chain uses TRBV9 with TRBJ2-7; D is perhaps TRBD1 (6 bases). The V gene lost 0 bases and the J gene lost 4 bases, with 17 bases spanning the gap. CDR1 and CDR2 from the germline V gene are SGDLS and YYNGEE. The length of the CDR3 is 16 residues. CDR3 DNA sequence: TGTGCCAGCAGCGTAGATGCCAGACAGGAGATTTACGAGCAGTACTTC. It is translated as CASSVDARQEIYEQYF.

The chain combines TRBV20-1 with TRBJ1-1; 7 bases line up with TRBD1. Germline V gene sequence: CDR1 DFQATT, CDR2 SNEGSKA (reference sequence). V dropped 3 bases and J dropped 12; count of bases not matched to a gene: 7. The CDR3 spans 11 residues. This CDR3 reads CSASSGTVTFF. The CDR3 region has the DNA TGCAGTGCTAGCTCCGGGACAGTAACTTTCTTT.

The chain uses TRBV29-1 and TRBJ2-7; TRBD1 might be the D (6 bases). V shed 3 bases and J shed 12 bases, with 15 bases lying between them. The CDR3 has 11 amino acids. Germline V gives CDR1 SQVTM, CDR2 ANQGSEA. CDR3 nucleotide sequence: TGCAGCGTTGAGAAGGAAGGGGGTAGGTACTTC. As protein: CSVEKEGGRYF.

This clone appeared once. The chain joins TRBV19 to TRBJ2-3; 8 nucleotides match TRBD2. The germline CDR1 and CDR2 sequences are LNHDA and SQIVND (reference sequence). V gave up 7 bases and J gave up 6 bases; unmatched junction bases: 9. The CDR3 covers 14 residues. In DNA form, the CDR3 reads TGTGCCAGTACGGGGGGGGGACCCGGCGATACGCAGTATTTT. It specifies CASTGGGPGDTQYF.

The gene calls are TRBV9 and TRBJ2-3; D gene uncertain. CDR1 SGDLS and CDR2 YYNGEE come from the germline V gene. This CDR3 is built from 15 residues. Trimming pared 2 bases from V and 6 bases from J, leaving 16 bases between. The CDR3 region has the DNA TGTGCCAGCAGCGTGGGAAGGGAAGGAGTGGATACGCAGTATTTT. It specifies CASSVGREGVDTQYF.

In its sample, this clone ranks as large. V gene TRBV4-1 combines with J gene TRBJ2-7; no firm D call. CDR1 and CDR2 (germline): MGHRA, YSYEKL. V lost 0 bases and J 1 base, leaving 10 bases between the germline ends. The CDR3 contains 15 residues. CDR3 sequence (DNA): TGCGCCAGCAGCCAAGATTTAGTCAGATCCTACGAGCAGTACTTC. Its translation: CASSQDLVRSYEQYF.

The chain is built from TRBV6-5 and TRBJ2-2, with D unresolved. Germline V lookup: CDR1 MNHEY, CDR2 SVGAGI. The CDR3 is 14 amino acids. V lost 0 bases and J 4 bases, leaving 6 bases between the germline ends. The CDR3 region has the DNA TGTGCCAGCAGTTACTCGCGACGCACCGGGGAGCTGTTTTTT. It yields the protein CASSYSRRTGELFF.